Listed below are T cell receptor beta chains from one sample, sequenced in a study of vaccination effects on CD4 cells after COVID-19. What these receptors recognize is not known. The data were produced by immunoSEQ multiplex PCR, yet TCRdb's version contains in-frame clones alone and is incomplete. The sample consists of about 59,000 clones, roughly 78% of them appearing once. This material consisted of CD4+ T cells from PBMCs cultured with HCoV-OC43 spike peptides, taken after COVID-19 vaccination. These receptors came from a human donor who received a COVID-19 vaccine. Each CDR3 is given with its conserved first and last residue. Each record gives: clone size, D gene, J gene, V gene, CDR3 protein, CDR3 DNA. A D gene is named only where the DNA matches it firmly. Rows may omit the clone size; those that give it use once, few, many or a size class.

NA | NA | TRBJ1-6 | TRBV6-2/TRBV6-3 | CASSSPRTVYSPLHF | TGTGCCAGCAGCTCCCCCCGGACAGTTTATTCACCCCTCCACTTT
NA | NA | TRBJ2-5 | TRBV18 | CASSPPGVQETQYF | TGTGCCAGCTCACCTCCAGGCGTTCAAGAGACCCAGTACTTC
NA | TRBD2 | TRBJ2-3 | TRBV6-5 | CASSWEGGDTQYF | TGTGCCAGCAGTTGGGAGGGCGGAGATACGCAGTATTTT
NA | TRBD2 | TRBJ2-5 | TRBV28 | CASRGLAGGETQYF | TGTGCCAGCAGAGGACTAGCGGGGGGGGAGACCCAGTACTTC
NA | NA | TRBJ1-3 | TRBV29-1 | CSVQRGAGNTIYF | TGCAGCGTCCAACGGGGCGCTGGAAACACCATATATTTT
NA | TRBD1 | TRBJ1-1 | TRBV5-4 | CASSTGQGGNTEAFF | TGTGCCAGCAGCACGGGACAGGGTGGGAACACTGAAGCTTTCTTT
NA | NA | TRBJ1-6 | TRBV4-1 | CASSQGGWEKALHF | TGCGCCAGCAGCCAAGGGGGCTGGGAAAAAGCCCTCCACTTT
NA | TRBD1 | TRBJ1-6 | TRBV28 | CASSSGQYNSPLHF | TGTGCCAGCAGTTCGGGACAGTATAATTCACCCCTCCACTTT
NA | TRBD1 | TRBJ1-2 | TRBV5-1 | CASSFLKYRGSNYGYTF | TGCGCCAGCAGCTTCCTCAAATACAGGGGCTCGAACTATGGCTACACCTTC
NA | TRBD2 | TRBJ2-3 | TRBV24-1 | CATSDSGGRGDTQYF | TGTGCCACCAGTGACAGCGGGGGTCGGGGAGATACGCAGTATTTT
NA | TRBD1 | TRBJ2-3 | TRBV27 | CASSSFTGGGSTDTQYF | TGTGCCAGCAGTTCATTCACAGGGGGTGGTAGCACAGATACGCAGTATTTT
NA | NA | TRBJ2-2 | TRBV7-3 | CASSFSEGGELFF | TGTGCCAGCAGCTTTAGCGAAGGGGGGGAGCTGTTTTTT
NA | TRBD1 | TRBJ1-4 | TRBV6-5 | CASRRTGEWEKLFF | TGTGCCAGCAGAAGGACAGGGGAGTGGGAAAAACTGTTTTTT
NA | NA | TRBJ1-2 | TRBV7-2 | CASSLNPAGYTF | TGTGCCAGCAGCCTAAACCCGGCCGGCTACACCTTC
NA | TRBD1 | TRBJ2-3 | TRBV9 | CASSAAGGGRTDTQYF | TGTGCCAGCAGCGCAGCAGGGGGCGGGCGCACAGATACGCAGTATTTT
NA | NA | TRBJ2-3 | TRBV6-6 | CASSYSQVTDTQYF | TGTGCCAGCAGTTACTCGCAGGTCACAGATACGCAGTATTTT
NA | NA | TRBJ2-4 | TRBV6-6 | CASSRLTDRLAKNIQYF | TGTGCCAGCAGCCGACTTACAGACCGTCTAGCCAAAAACATTCAGTACTTC
NA | TRBD1 | TRBJ2-2 | TRBV9 | CASKTGATGELFF | TGTGCCAGCAAGACAGGGGCAACCGGGGAGCTGTTTTTT
NA | NA | TRBJ1-5 | TRBV24-1 | CATSDFGGLCNNQPQHF | TGTGCCACCAGTGATTTTGGGGGACTTTGTAACAATCAGCCCCAGCATTTT
NA | NA | TRBJ1-5 | TRBV7-9 | CASSSRSGQPQHF | TGTGCCAGCAGCTCCCGCTCCGGACAGCCCCAGCATTTT
few | TRBD1 | TRBJ1-1 | TRBV27 | CASSLRQGIMNTEAFF | TGTGCCAGCAGTTTGCGACAGGGCATTATGAACACTGAAGCTTTCTTT
NA | TRBD1 | TRBJ2-1 | TRBV19 | CASSWGQTYNEQFF | TGTGCCAGTAGTTGGGGACAGACTTACAATGAGCAGTTCTTC